This entry describes one T cell receptor beta chain. The V gene lost 2 bases and the J gene lost 2 bases, with 9 bases spanning the gap. Germline V gene lookup returns CDR1 LGHDT and CDR2 YNNKEL (reference sequence). The CDR3 is 14 residues long. This table comes from immunoSEQ multiplex PCR, and its TCRdb copy is limited to in-frame clones, with some not included. The data contain tens of thousands of clones, more than 75% of them seen just once; the ten biggest clones take up about a fifth. This specimen belongs to a study of T cell responses to AZD1222 COVID-19 vaccine. Sample: peripheral blood, taken on day 0 of AZD1222 vaccination. The chain recombines TRBV3-1 (or the pseudogene TRBV3-2) with TRBJ2-5; D is uncertain. This TCR came from an adult in good health. The CDR3 DNA sequence: TGTGCCAGCAGCCAATTCCAGGATCAAGAGACCCAGTACTTC. The encoded protein is CASSQFQDQETQYF.